These T cell receptor beta chains were read from a single sample in a study of blood T cell repertoires in COVID-19. The protocol was immunoSEQ multiplex PCR, while the TCRdb copy is restricted to in-frame clones and leaves out a portion. This repertoire shows a few hundred thousand clones, around 91% found once; its top ten account for approximately 9.4%. Sequencing was done on a sample of PBMCs or T cells enriched from blood (not recorded which). The receptors here all came from a woman aged 40 to 55 who had recovered from COVID-19. Both conserved end residues are part of each CDR3. The D gene is left open where the match is weak. Size is omitted from some rows. Given values are once, few, many or a class for expanded clones.

>-|once|TRBV2|TRBJ1-4
CASSEEGQGEKLFF
TGTGCCAGCAGTGAAGAGGGCCAGGGGGAAAAACTGTTTTTT
>-|-|TRBV29-1|TRBJ2-1
CSVQPGLHGYNEQFF
TGCAGCGTTCAACCGGGACTGCACGGTTACAATGAGCAGTTCTTC
>TRBD1|-|TRBV7-9|TRBJ2-3
CASSKRTGGVTDTQYF
TGTGCCAGCAGCAAAAGAACAGGGGGAGTCACAGATACGCAGTATTTT
>-|-|TRBV27|TRBJ1-3
CASSSRQTSGNTIYF
TGTGCCAGCAGTTCCCGACAGACCTCTGGAAACACCATATATTTT
>TRBD2|-|TRBV24-1|TRBJ2-3
CATSDPPGLAGAQGTQYF
TGTGCCACCAGTGACCCCCCGGGACTAGCGGGAGCTCAGGGGACGCAGTATTTT
>TRBD1|-|TRBV7-2|TRBJ1-6
CASSLGQGGSPLHF
TGTGCCAGCAGCCTTGGACAGGGTGGTTCACCCCTCCACTTT
>-|-|TRBV4-2|TRBJ1-1
CASSQAPGGVNTEAFF
TGTGCCAGCAGCCAAGCACCCGGAGGGGTGAACACTGAAGCTTTCTTT
>-|-|TRBV18|TRBJ2-5
CASSTVAGETQYF
TGTGCCAGCTCAACGGTGGCAGGAGAGACCCAGTACTTC
>-|-|TRBV28|TRBJ2-5
CATETQETQYF
TGTGCCACCGAGACACAAGAGACCCAGTACTTC
>-|-|TRBV6-5|TRBJ1-2
CASRGPGRYGYTF
TGTGCCAGCAGGGGTCCGGGGAGATATGGCTACACCTTC
>-|once|TRBV18|TRBJ2-7
CASSPPSPKGYEQYF
TGTGCCAGCTCACCCCCGTCCCCTAAGGGGTACGAGCAGTACTTC
>-|-|TRBV21-1|TRBJ1-2
CASSGSGTGDYGYTF
TGTGCCAGCAGCGGTTCCGGGACAGGCGACTATGGCTACACCTTC
>-|-|TRBV27|TRBJ1-2
CASSFGGADYGYTF
TGTGCCAGCAGTTTTGGAGGGGCGGACTATGGCTACACCTTC
>TRBD1|-|TRBV6-2/TRBV6-3|TRBJ1-2
CASSFGDSYGYTF
TGTGCCAGCAGTTTCGGGGACAGCTATGGCTACACCTTC
>-|few|TRBV6-1|TRBJ1-4
CASSEFRGSNEKLFF
TGTGCCAGCAGTGAATTCAGGGGTTCAAATGAAAAACTGTTTTTT
>TRBD1|-|TRBV19|TRBJ2-7
CASSTYRGTGSSYEQYF
TGTGCCAGTAGTACATACCGCGGGACAGGTAGCTCCTACGAGCAGTACTTC
>TRBD1|-|TRBV7-6|TRBJ2-1
CASSPRTGTYNEQFF
TGTGCCAGCAGCCCCCGGACAGGGACTTACAATGAGCAGTTCTTC
>TRBD1|once|TRBV2|TRBJ2-6
CASSRRQGASGANVLTF
TGTGCCAGCAGCAGAAGACAGGGGGCGTCTGGGGCCAACGTCCTGACTTTC
>-|-|TRBV7-9|TRBJ1-2
CASSLLAGGYTF
TGTGCCAGCAGCTTATTGGCGGGTGGCTACACCTTC
>-|-|TRBV6-2/TRBV6-3|TRBJ2-6
CASSYSRAGANVLTF
TGTGCCAGCAGTTACTCGAGGGCTGGGGCCAACGTCCTGACTTTC
>-|-|TRBV18|TRBJ2-1
CATARGDEQFF
TGTGCCACTGCCAGGGGTGATGAGCAGTTCTTC
>-|-|TRBV4-3|TRBJ2-7
CASSQSLNSYEQYF
TGCGCCAGCAGCCAATCCCTGAATAGCTACGAGCAGTACTTC
>-|-|TRBV11-1|TRBJ2-2
CASSLRHPDTGELFF
TGTGCCAGCAGCCTAAGACACCCGGACACCGGGGAGCTGTTTTTT
>TRBD1|-|TRBV7-2|TRBJ1-2
CASSSPDRGHGYTF
TGTGCCAGCAGCTCTCCGGACAGGGGGCATGGCTACACCTTC
>-|-|TRBV9|TRBJ2-1
CASSVGLADYNEQFF
TGTGCCAGCAGCGTAGGTTTGGCGGACTACAATGAGCAGTTCTTC
>TRBD1|-|TRBV24-1|TRBJ1-1
CATQGVAGTEAFF
TGTGCCACTCAGGGGGTGGCTGGCACTGAAGCTTTCTTT
>TRBD2|-|TRBV28|TRBJ2-5
CASSFPDAGGTTQYF
TGTGCCAGCAGTTTCCCGGACGCGGGGGGGACGACCCAGTACTTC
>TRBD2|-|TRBV4-1|TRBJ2-5
CASSSSTSGGAGETQYF
TGCGCCAGCAGCTCGTCGACTAGCGGGGGGGCGGGAGAGACCCAGTACTTC
>TRBD2|-|TRBV18|TRBJ2-1
CASSPLAGGPDEQFF
TGTGCCAGCTCACCACTAGCGGGGGGGCCAGATGAGCAGTTCTTC
>-|-|TRBV30|TRBJ1-1
CAWSSLNTEAFF
TGTGCCTGGAGCTCGTTGAACACTGAAGCTTTCTTT
>TRBD1|-|TRBV30|TRBJ1-4
CAWSEGQVVGKLFF
TGTGCCTGGAGTGAGGGACAGGTAGTAGGAAAACTGTTTTTT
>TRBD1|-|TRBV27|TRBJ2-7
CASSGLGTDPDEQYF
TGTGCCAGCAGTGGCCTTGGGACAGATCCTGACGAGCAGTACTTC
>TRBD2|-|TRBV2|TRBJ2-1
CASRKLAGNEQFF
TGTGCCAGCAGAAAGTTAGCGGGAAATGAGCAGTTCTTC
>-|-|TRBV10-3|TRBJ1-3
CAIKPGLSSDLSGNTIYF
TGTGCCATCAAACCGGGACTGTCTTCCGACCTCTCTGGAAACACCATATATTTT
>-|-|TRBV12-3/TRBV12-4|TRBJ1-1
CASSFWGRSEAFF
TGTGCCAGCAGTTTTTGGGGGAGGAGTGAAGCTTTCTTT
>-|-|TRBV10-2|TRBJ1-5
CASSPQVAGNQPQHF
TGCGCCAGCAGTCCGCAGGTCGCAGGCAATCAGCCCCAGCATTTT
>-|once|TRBV2|TRBJ1-5
CASSEEGVSNQPQHF
TGTGCCAGCAGTGAAGAAGGGGTTAGCAATCAGCCCCAGCATTTT
>TRBD1|-|TRBV18|TRBJ1-5
CASSGTDNQPQHF
TGTGCCAGCTCGGGGACAGACAATCAGCCCCAGCATTTT
>-|-|TRBV27|TRBJ1-2
CASSLSLGLTHTF
TGTGCCAGCAGTTTATCGTTGGGCCTTACCCACACCTTC
>TRBD1|once|TRBV30|TRBJ2-2
CACPGGVGTGELFF
TGTGCCTGTCCAGGGGGAGTTGGAACCGGGGAGCTGTTTTTT
>TRBD2|-|TRBV10-1|TRBJ2-3
CASSSTSGGPDTQYF
TGCGCCAGCAGTTCGACTAGCGGGGGGCCAGATACGCAGTATTTT
>TRBD2|once|TRBV7-6|TRBJ2-1
CASSLQRGGRNVVNEQFF
TGTGCCAGCAGCTTACAGCGGGGGGGCCGTAACGTCGTCAATGAGCAGTTCTTC